The rows below give T cell receptor beta chains drawn from one sample of a study of Ad26.COV2.S vaccination and SARS-CoV-2 variants. Sequencing used immunoSEQ multiplex PCR; TCRdb keeps in-frame clones, though not all of them. The sample shows approximately 420,000 clones, roughly 90% of them seen only once. Sequenced here: peripheral blood, sampled in a trial of Ad26.COV2.S vaccine versus placebo. These receptors were obtained from a person between 18 and 65 years old who received the Ad26.COV2.S COVID-19 vaccine or a placebo. Both conserved end residues are part of each CDR3. Each record gives: D gene, V gene, clone size, J gene, CDR3 protein, CDR3 DNA. The D gene is left open where the match is weak. Clone size is not always given. Where it is, it says once, few, many or a class for expanded clones.

TRBD1	TRBV24-1	.	TRBJ2-4	CATSDPQGARNIQYF	TGTGCCACCAGTGACCCACAGGGGGCTCGGAACATTCAGTACTTC
.	TRBV29-1	.	TRBJ2-1	CSVETVGDNEQFF	TGCAGCGTTGAAACCGTCGGGGACAATGAGCAGTTCTTC
TRBD1	TRBV19	.	TRBJ2-1	CATQDRGSNNEQFF	TGTGCCACCCAGGACAGGGGTAGCAACAATGAGCAGTTCTTC
.	TRBV7-9	.	TRBJ1-1	CASSLAGDLIPEAFF	TGTGCCAGCAGCTTAGCGGGGGACCTTATCCCTGAAGCTTTCTTT
.	TRBV9	.	TRBJ1-3	CASSEGLVPNSGNTIYF	TGTGCCAGCAGCGAGGGACTGGTCCCAAACTCTGGAAACACCATATATTTT
TRBD1	TRBV5-1	.	TRBJ1-1	CASSLTDRLNTEAFF	TGCGCCAGCAGCTTGACGGACAGGTTGAACACTGAAGCTTTCTTT
.	TRBV30	once	TRBJ1-5	CAWSSRSDSNQPQHF	TGTGCCTGGAGCTCTCGGAGTGATAGCAATCAGCCCCAGCATTTT
.	TRBV6-6	.	TRBJ2-7	CASSYGPGVEQYF	TGTGCCAGCAGTTACGGCCCCGGAGTCGAGCAGTACTTC
TRBD1	TRBV7-8	once	TRBJ1-6	CASTGPHRGSYNSPLHF	TGTGCCAGCACCGGTCCCCACAGGGGCTCCTATAATTCACCCCTCCACTTT
TRBD2	TRBV11-2	.	TRBJ2-1	CASSPGGGGYEQFF	TGTGCCAGCAGCCCCGGGGGGGGCGGTTATGAGCAGTTCTTC
.	TRBV6-5	.	TRBJ1-5	CASSYSRGSNQPQHF	TGTGCCAGCAGTTACTCTCGGGGGAGCAATCAGCCCCAGCATTTT
.	TRBV18	.	TRBJ1-1	CASSSGRNTEAFF	TGTGCCAGCTCCTCGGGGAGGAACACTGAAGCTTTCTTT
TRBD1	TRBV19	.	TRBJ1-5	CASSTRTGDNQPQHF	TGTGCCAGTAGTACTAGGACAGGGGACAATCAGCCCCAGCATTTT
.	TRBV20-1	.	TRBJ1-1	CSASVGDTEAFF	TGCAGTGCTAGTGTGGGGGACACTGAAGCTTTCTTT
TRBD1	TRBV6-2/TRBV6-3	.	TRBJ2-3	CASSPPPGQGPDTQYF	TGTGCCAGCAGTCCCCCTCCGGGACAGGGGCCAGATACGCAGTATTTT
.	TRBV6-1	.	TRBJ2-3	CASSEDRAQPTTQYF	TGTGCCAGCAGTGAAGACCGGGCCCAACCCACTACCCAGTATTTT
.	TRBV28	.	TRBJ2-7	CASRKLGALYEQYF	TGTGCCAGCAGGAAGTTGGGGGCGCTGTACGAGCAGTACTTC
.	TRBV27	.	TRBJ2-7	CASSLAGNYEQYF	TGTGCCAGCAGTCTGGCAGGGAACTACGAGCAGTACTTC
TRBD2	TRBV6-4	.	TRBJ2-5	CASSVLLAAAMGETQYF	TGTGCCAGCAGTGTCCTACTAGCGGCCGCGATGGGAGAGACCCAGTACTTC
TRBD1	TRBV29-1	.	TRBJ2-1	CSVERGGVQFF	TGCAGCGTTGAACGAGGGGGCGTGCAGTTCTTC
TRBD2	TRBV7-2	.	TRBJ2-3	CASSLAPHIAGGLGDTQYF	TGTGCCAGCAGCTTAGCCCCCCATATAGCGGGGGGGTTGGGAGATACGCAGTATTTT
.	TRBV9	.	TRBJ1-5	CASSVAAESNQPQHF	TGTGCCAGCAGCGTAGCCGCCGAGAGCAATCAGCCCCAGCATTTT
.	TRBV5-4	.	TRBJ1-3	CASSSQDGGAGNTIYF	TGTGCCAGCAGCTCCCAAGACGGGGGTGCTGGAAACACCATATATTTT
.	TRBV5-4	.	TRBJ1-6	CASSFGVGNSPLHF	TGTGCCAGCAGCTTCGGGGTTGGAAATTCACCCCTCCACTTT
.	TRBV10-3	.	TRBJ2-7	CAISESIGSYEQYF	TGTGCCATCAGTGAGTCGATAGGGAGCTACGAGCAGTACTTC
.	TRBV4-1	.	TRBJ1-3	CASSQRREQHSGNTIYF	TGCGCCAGCAGCCAAAGGAGAGAACAGCACTCTGGAAACACCATATATTTT
.	TRBV5-1	.	TRBJ2-2	CASSLGLTKNTGELFF	TGCGCCAGCAGCTTGGGTTTGACTAAGAACACCGGGGAGCTGTTTTTT
.	TRBV27	.	TRBJ2-1	CASSLLGRYYNEQFF	TGTGCCAGCAGTTTACTTGGCAGGTACTACAATGAGCAGTTCTTC
.	TRBV7-2	.	TRBJ1-4	CASSLDRQATNEKLFF	TGTGCCAGCAGCTTAGATCGGCAGGCAACTAATGAAAAACTGTTTTTT
.	TRBV3-1/TRBV3-2	.	TRBJ1-1	CASSQGPGRTEAFF	TGTGCCAGCAGCCAAGGCCCTGGGAGGACTGAAGCTTTCTTT
TRBD2	TRBV19	.	TRBJ2-5	CASSFRGGARETQYF	TGTGCCAGTTCCTTTCGCGGGGGGGCCCGTGAGACCCAGTACTTC
TRBD1	TRBV6-2/TRBV6-3	.	TRBJ2-2	CASSRGQGRGTGELFF	TGTGCCAGCAGCCGCGGACAGGGGCGAGGTACCGGGGAGCTGTTTTTT
.	TRBV3-1/TRBV3-2	many	TRBJ2-3	CASSQYLTDPPYFGQYF	TGTGCCAGCAGCCAATATTTGACAGATCCCCCTTACTTCGGGCAGTATTTT
TRBD2	TRBV11-2	.	TRBJ2-5	CASSRLAGGLETQYF	TGTGCCAGCAGCAGATTAGCGGGGGGACTTGAGACCCAGTACTTC
.	TRBV10-3	.	TRBJ2-6	CAITPGEPGANVLTF	TGTGCCATCACACCAGGGGAGCCTGGGGCCAACGTCCTGACTTTC
.	TRBV7-9	.	TRBJ2-7	CASSYSGSGYEQYF	TGTGCCAGCAGCTATTCAGGGAGCGGGTACGAGCAGTACTTC
TRBD1	TRBV25-1	.	TRBJ2-7	CASGNRGTYEQYF	TGTGCCAGCGGGAACAGGGGAACCTACGAGCAGTACTTC
TRBD2	TRBV5-8	.	TRBJ2-1	CAISTSGSYNEQFF	TGTGCCATCTCAACTAGCGGGTCCTACAATGAGCAGTTCTTC
.	TRBV12-5	.	TRBJ2-2	CASGLQGPSTGELFF	TGTGCTAGTGGTTTGCAGGGGCCAAGCACCGGGGAGCTGTTTTTT
.	TRBV5-6	.	TRBJ2-5	CASSFNWGPYQETQYF	TGTGCCAGCAGCTTCAATTGGGGACCGTACCAAGAGACCCAGTACTTC
TRBD1	TRBV7-9	.	TRBJ1-4	CASSSKLGTGATNEKLFF	TGTGCCAGCAGCTCGAAACTGGGGACAGGTGCAACTAATGAAAAACTGTTTTTT
.	TRBV4-2	.	TRBJ1-2	CASSQEHVGGSYGYTF	TGTGCCAGCAGCCAAGAACACGTAGGGGGATCCTATGGCTACACCTTC
.	TRBV10-3	.	TRBJ2-5	CAISELVKQETQYF	TGTGCCATCAGTGAGTTAGTGAAACAAGAGACCCAGTACTTC
TRBD1	TRBV27	.	TRBJ2-7	CASSLTGGGYEQYF	TGTGCCAGCAGTTTGACAGGGGGTGGCTACGAGCAGTACTTC
.	TRBV5-5	.	TRBJ2-6	CASSLRASGANVLTF	TGTGCCAGCAGCTTGAGGGCCTCTGGGGCCAACGTCCTGACTTTC
.	TRBV7-8	.	TRBJ2-3	CASSLVTGQSTDTQYF	TGTGCCAGCAGCTTAGTAACAGGACAGAGCACAGATACGCAGTATTTT
TRBD1	TRBV3-1/TRBV3-2	once	TRBJ1-6	CASSQGPPTQGGNNSPLHF	TGTGCCAGCAGCCAAGGGCCCCCCACACAGGGGGGGAATAATTCACCCCTCCACTTT
.	TRBV21-1	.	TRBJ1-6	CASSGLNRDRGNYNSPLHF	TGTGCCAGCAGCGGACTAAACCGGGACAGGGGTAATTATAATTCACCCCTCCACTTT
.	TRBV2	few	TRBJ2-5	CASSGEQYEKLGETQYF	TGTGCCAGCAGCGGTGAACAGTACGAAAAGCTAGGGGAGACCCAGTACTTC
.	TRBV5-1	.	TRBJ2-3	CASSLAGTGADTQYF	TGCGCCAGCAGCTTGGCCGGGACTGGTGCAGATACGCAGTATTTT
.	TRBV6-5	.	TRBJ1-2	CASSRPFLEGPTTF	TGTGCCAGCAGCCGTCCCTTCTTGGAGGGCCCTACGACCTTC
TRBD1	TRBV6-2/TRBV6-3	.	TRBJ2-1	CASSYPSPGTGGRITYNEQFF	TGTGCCAGCAGTTACCCGAGTCCCGGGACAGGGGGCAGAATTACCTACAATGAGCAGTTCTTC